The clone carrying this T cell receptor beta chain rates as medium-sized. Vbeta (60) and Jbeta (13) primers were used in the PCR. Clones were sequenced by immunoSEQ multiplex PCR, and TCRdb holds only the in-frame ones, with some missing. The data show fewer than 200,000 clones, around 80% seen once. These data come from a study of cytomegalovirus exposure and HLA in healthy donors. Germline loops: CDR1 MNHEY, CDR2 SVGAGI. V gave up 2 bases and J gave up 14 bases; unmatched junction bases: 10. The CDR3 is made up of 13 amino acids. The sequenced material came from PBMCs. This sequence joins TRBV6-5 and TRBJ1-1, with 8 bases fitting TRBD1. This receptor was taken from a man aged 35 to 55 in good health and CMV-seronegative. This chain's CDR3 is CASSYQDGQGAFF. The DNA for the CDR3 is TGTGCCAGCAGTTACCAGGATGGGCAGGGGGCCTTCTTT.